This T cell receptor (beta chain) was documented in a study of shared T cell receptors in the human thymus. In its sample, this clone was seen once. The table came from immunoSEQ multiplex PCR; TCRdb's copy has only in-frame clones and leaves some out. This table has 600,000 to 900,000 clones, over 75% appearing once. V was pared by 4 bases and J by 0 bases, with 11 bases between. Germline loops: CDR1 SGDLS, CDR2 YYNGEE. CDR3 length: 15 residues. The same specimen was also included in a second study, on human thymus T cells. Turning to that study: Healthy Finnish infants undergoing corrective surgery for congenital heart defects were used as donors.

The TCR comes from a girl under three years old with a congenital heart defect. What was sequenced was thymocytes. The chain links TRBV9 to TRBJ2-1, with a weak D call TRBD1 (6 bases). CDR3 loop: CASSYRQVSYNEQFF. The CDR3 nucleotides read TGTGCCAGCAGCTACCGACAGGTCTCCTACAATGAGCAGTTCTTC. The variable domain in full, completed from reference TRBV9 and TRBJ2-1, reads DSGVTQTPKHLITATGQRVTLRCSPRSGDLSVYWYQQSLDQGLQFLIQYYNGEERAKGNILERFSAQQFPDLHSELNLSSLELGDSALYFCASSYRQVSYNEQFFGPGTRLTVL.